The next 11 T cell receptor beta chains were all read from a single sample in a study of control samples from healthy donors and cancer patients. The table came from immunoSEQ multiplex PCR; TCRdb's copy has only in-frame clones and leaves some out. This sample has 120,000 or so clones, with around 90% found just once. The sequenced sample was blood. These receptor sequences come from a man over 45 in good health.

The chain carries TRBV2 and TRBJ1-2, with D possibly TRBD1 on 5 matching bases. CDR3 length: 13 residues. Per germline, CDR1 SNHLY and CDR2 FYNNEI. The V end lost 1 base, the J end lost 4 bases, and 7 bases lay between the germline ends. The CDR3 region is CASSEGGTYGYTF. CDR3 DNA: TGTGCCAGCAGTGAAGGGGGGACCTATGGCTACACCTTC. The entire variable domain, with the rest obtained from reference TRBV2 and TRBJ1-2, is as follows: EPEVTQTPSHQVTQMGQEVILRCVPISNHLYFYWYRQILGQKVEFLVSFYNNEISEKSEIFDDQFSVERPDGSNFTLKIRSTKLEDSAMYFCASSEGGTYGYTFGSGTRLTVV.

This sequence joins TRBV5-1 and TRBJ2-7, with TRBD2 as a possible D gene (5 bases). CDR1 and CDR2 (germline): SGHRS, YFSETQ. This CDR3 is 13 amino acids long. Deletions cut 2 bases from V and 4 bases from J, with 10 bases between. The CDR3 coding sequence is TGCGCCAGCAGCTTAGAGACGGGATACGAGCAGTACTTC. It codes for CASSLETGYEQYF.

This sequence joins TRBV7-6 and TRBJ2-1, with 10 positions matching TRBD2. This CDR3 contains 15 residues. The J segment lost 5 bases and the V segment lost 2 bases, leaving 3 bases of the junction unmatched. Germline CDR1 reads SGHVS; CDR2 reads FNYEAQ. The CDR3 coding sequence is TGTGCCAGCAGCTTACCACTAGCGGGGAACAATGAGCAGTTCTTC. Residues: CASSLPLAGNNEQFF.

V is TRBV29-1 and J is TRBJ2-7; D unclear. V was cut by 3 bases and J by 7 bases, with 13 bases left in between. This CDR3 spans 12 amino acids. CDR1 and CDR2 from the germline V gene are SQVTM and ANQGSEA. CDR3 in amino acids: CSVDLGVREQYF. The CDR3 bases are TGCAGCGTTGACTTAGGCGTTAGGGAGCAGTACTTC.

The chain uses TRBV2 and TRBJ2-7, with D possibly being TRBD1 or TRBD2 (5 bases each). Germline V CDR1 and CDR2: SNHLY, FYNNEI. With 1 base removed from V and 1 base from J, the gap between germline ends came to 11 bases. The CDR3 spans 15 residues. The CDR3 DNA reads TGTGCCAGCAGTGAAGTGAGTGGGGGATCCTACGAGCAGTACTTC. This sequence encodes CASSEVSGGSYEQYF.

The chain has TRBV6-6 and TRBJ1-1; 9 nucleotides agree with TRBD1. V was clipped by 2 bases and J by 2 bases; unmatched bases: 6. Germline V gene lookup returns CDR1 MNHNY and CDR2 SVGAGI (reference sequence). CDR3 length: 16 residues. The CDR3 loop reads CASSYEQGAGNTEAFF. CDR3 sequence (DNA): TGTGCCAGCAGTTACGAACAGGGGGCGGGAAACACTGAAGCTTTCTTT.

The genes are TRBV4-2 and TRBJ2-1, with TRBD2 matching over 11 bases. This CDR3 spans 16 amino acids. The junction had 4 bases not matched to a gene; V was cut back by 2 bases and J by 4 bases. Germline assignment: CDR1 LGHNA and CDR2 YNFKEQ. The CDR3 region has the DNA TGTGCCAGCAGCCAATCTAGCGGGGGGAAGTACAATGAGCAGTTCTTC. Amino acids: CASSQSSGGKYNEQFF.

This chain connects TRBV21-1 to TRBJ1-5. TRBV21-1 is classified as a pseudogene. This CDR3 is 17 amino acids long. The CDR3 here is CASSKEGILCHNQPQHF. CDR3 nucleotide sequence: TGTGCCAGCAGCAAAGAGGGCATCCTGTGTCACAATCAGCCCCAGCATTTT.

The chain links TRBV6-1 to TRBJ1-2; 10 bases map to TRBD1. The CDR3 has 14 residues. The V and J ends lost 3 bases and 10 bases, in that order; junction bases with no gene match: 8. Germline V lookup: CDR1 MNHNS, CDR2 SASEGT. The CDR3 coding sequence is TGTGCCAGCAGTGAGGACAGGGGGATTGTGTACTACACCTTC. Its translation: CASSEDRGIVYYTF.

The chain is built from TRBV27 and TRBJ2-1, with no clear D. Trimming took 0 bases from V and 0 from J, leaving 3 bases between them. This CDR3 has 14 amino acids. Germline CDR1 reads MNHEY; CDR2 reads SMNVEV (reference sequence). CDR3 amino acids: CASSLSLSYNEQFF. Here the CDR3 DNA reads TGTGCCAGCAGTTTATCACTCTCCTACAATGAGCAGTTCTTC.

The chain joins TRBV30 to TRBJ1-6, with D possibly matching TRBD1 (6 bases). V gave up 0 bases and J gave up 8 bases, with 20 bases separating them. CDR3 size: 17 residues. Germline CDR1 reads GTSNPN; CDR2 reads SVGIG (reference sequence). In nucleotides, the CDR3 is TGTGCCTGGAGTGTATCCCGCCAGGGGCGGGTTTATTCACCCCTCCACTTT. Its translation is CAWSVSRQGRVYSPLHF.